Given below is one T cell receptor (beta chain) in context. The junction departs from germline at one end; a sequencing error may be responsible. In germline, CDR1 is LGHNA, CDR2 YSLEER. There are 14 residues in the CDR3. This specimen comes from a study of tumor and adjacent non-tumor tissue in lung cancer. The template was RNA from unsorted bulk tissue. This non-tumor lung sample came from over 3 cm beyond the tumor edge. TCRbeta libraries were built with three rounds of nested PCR, modified from ARM-PCR. TCRdb re-derived calls from the multiplex PCR reads in MiXCR, one entry per CDR3 protein. This table has 75,000 to 80,000 distinct CDR3 sequences, more than 65% appearing once.

This chain uses TRBV4-3 with TRBJ2-3; D call uncertain. This sequence was found in a man aged 70 or older with non-small cell lung cancer. The sequenced sample was distant non-tumor lung tissue. The CDR3 here is CASSHVSFGDTQYF. The CDR3 nucleotides read TGCGCCAGCAGCCACGTTAGTTTTGGGGATACTCAGTATTTT.